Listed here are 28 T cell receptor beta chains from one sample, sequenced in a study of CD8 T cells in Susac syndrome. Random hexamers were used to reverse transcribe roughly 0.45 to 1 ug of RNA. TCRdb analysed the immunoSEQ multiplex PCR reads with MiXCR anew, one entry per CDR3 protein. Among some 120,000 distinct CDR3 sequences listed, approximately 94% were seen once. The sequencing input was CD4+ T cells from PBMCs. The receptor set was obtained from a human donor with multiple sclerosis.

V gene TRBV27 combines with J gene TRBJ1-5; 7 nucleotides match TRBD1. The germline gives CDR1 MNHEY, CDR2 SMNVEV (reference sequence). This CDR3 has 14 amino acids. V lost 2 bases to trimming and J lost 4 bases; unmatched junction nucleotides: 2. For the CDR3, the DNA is TGTGCCAGCAGTTTAGAACAGGGGAATCAGCCCCAGCATTTT. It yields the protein CASSLEQGNQPQHF.

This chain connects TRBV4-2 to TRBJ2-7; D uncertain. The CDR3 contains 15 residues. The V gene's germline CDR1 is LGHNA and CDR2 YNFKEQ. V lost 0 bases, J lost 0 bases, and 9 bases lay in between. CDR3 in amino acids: CASSQDETYSYEQYF. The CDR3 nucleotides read TGTGCCAGCAGCCAAGATGAAACGTACTCCTACGAGCAGTACTTC.

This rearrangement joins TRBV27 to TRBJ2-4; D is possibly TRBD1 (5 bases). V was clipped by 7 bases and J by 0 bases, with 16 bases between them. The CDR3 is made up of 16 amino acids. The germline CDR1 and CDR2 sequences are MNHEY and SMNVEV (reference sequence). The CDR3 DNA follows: TGTGCCAGCACCCCCATGGCAGGGTTAGCCAAAAACATTCAGTACTTC. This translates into CASTPMAGLAKNIQYF.

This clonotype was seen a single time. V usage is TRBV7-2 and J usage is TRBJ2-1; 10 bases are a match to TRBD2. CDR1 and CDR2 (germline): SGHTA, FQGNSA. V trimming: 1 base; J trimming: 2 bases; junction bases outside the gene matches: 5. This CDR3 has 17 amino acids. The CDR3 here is CASSLGRTSGPYNEQFF. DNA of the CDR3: TGTGCCAGCAGCTTAGGACGGACTAGCGGACCCTACAATGAGCAGTTCTTC.

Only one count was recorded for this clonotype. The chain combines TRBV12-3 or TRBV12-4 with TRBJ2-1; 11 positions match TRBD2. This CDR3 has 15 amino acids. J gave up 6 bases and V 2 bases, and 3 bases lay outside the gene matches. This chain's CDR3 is CASSLRLAGPNEQFF. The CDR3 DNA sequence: TGTGCCAGCAGTTTAAGACTAGCGGGGCCCAATGAGCAGTTCTTC.

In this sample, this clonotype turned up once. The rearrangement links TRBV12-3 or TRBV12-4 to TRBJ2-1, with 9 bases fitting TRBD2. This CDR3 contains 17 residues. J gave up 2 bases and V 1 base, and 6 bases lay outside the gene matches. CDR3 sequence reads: CASSLVLAGTPYNEQFF. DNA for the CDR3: TGTGCCAGCAGTTTAGTGCTAGCGGGAACCCCCTACAATGAGCAGTTCTTC.

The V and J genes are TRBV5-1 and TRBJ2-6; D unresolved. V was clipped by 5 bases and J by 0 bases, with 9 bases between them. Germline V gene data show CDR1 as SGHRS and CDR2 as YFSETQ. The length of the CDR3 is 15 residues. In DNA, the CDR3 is TGCGCCAGCAGATGGTACGGCTCTGGGGCCAACGTCCTGACTTTC. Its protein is CASRWYGSGANVLTF.

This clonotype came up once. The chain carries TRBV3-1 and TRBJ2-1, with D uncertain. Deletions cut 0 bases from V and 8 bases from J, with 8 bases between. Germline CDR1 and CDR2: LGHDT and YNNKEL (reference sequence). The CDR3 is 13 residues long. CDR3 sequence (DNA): TGTGCCAGCAGCCAAGATCTTGGCGATGAGCAGTTCTTC. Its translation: CASSQDLGDEQFF.

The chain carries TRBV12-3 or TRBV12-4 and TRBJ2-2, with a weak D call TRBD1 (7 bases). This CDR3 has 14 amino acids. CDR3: CARGGTVNTGELFF. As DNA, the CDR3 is TGTGCTAGAGGGGGGACAGTGAACACCGGGGAGCTGTTTTTT.

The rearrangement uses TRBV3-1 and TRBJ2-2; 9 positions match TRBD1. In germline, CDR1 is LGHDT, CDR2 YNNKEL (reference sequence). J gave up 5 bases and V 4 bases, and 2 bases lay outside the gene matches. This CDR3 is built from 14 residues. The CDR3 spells CASSRQGETGELFF. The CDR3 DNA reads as TGTGCCAGCAGCCGACAGGGGGAAACCGGGGAGCTGTTTTTT.

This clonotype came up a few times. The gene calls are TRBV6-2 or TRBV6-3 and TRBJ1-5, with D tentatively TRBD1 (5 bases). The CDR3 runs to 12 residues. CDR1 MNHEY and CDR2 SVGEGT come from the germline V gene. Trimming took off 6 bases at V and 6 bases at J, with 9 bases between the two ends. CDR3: CASSFGGQPQHF. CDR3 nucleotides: TGTGCCAGCAGCTTCGGGGGTCAGCCCCAGCATTTT.

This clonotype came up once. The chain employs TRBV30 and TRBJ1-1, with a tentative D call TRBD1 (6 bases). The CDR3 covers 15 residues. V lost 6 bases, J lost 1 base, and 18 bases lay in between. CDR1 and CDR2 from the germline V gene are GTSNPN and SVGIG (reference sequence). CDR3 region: CACSGASGGNTEAFF. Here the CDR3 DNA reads TGTGCCTGTTCGGGGGCCTCCGGCGGGAACACTGAAGCTTTCTTT.

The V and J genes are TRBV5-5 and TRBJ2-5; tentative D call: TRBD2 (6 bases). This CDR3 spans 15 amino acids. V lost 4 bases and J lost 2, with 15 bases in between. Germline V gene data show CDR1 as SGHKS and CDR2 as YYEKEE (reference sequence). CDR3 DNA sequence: TGTGCCAGCAGCCCCCCCCTAGGACTACAAGAGACCCAGTACTTC. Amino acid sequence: CASSPPLGLQETQYF.

For the CDR3, the DNA is TGTGCCTGTTCCGGGGGAGGTGAAAAACTGTTTTTT. This codes for CACSGGGEKLFF. V is TRBV30 and J is TRBJ1-4, with D perhaps matching TRBD1 (5 bases). This CDR3 contains 12 residues. Deletions cut 6 bases from V and 7 bases from J, with 12 bases between. Germline-derived CDR1 and CDR2 are GTSNPN and SVGIG (reference sequence).

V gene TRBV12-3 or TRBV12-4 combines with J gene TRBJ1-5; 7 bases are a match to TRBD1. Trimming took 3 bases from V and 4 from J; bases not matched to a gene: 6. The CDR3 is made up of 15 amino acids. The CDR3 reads CASSFQGGGNQPQHF. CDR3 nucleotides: TGTGCCAGCAGTTTTCAGGGGGGTGGAAATCAGCCCCAGCATTTT.

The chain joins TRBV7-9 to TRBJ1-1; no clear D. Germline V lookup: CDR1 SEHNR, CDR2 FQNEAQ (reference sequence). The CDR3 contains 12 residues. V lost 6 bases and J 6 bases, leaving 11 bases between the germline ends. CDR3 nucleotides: TGTGCCAGCAGTTTGATGGGTCCTGAAGCTTTCTTT. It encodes CASSLMGPEAFF.

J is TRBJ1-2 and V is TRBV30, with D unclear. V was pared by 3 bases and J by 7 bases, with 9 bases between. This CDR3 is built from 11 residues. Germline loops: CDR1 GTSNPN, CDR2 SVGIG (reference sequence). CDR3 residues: CAWSGRPGYTF. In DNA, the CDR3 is TGTGCCTGGAGCGGACGACCTGGCTACACCTTC.

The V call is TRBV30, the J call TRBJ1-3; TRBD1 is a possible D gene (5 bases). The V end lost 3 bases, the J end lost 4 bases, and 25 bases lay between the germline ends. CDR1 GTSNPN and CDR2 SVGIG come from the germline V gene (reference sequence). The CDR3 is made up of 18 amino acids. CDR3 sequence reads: CAWSKRLTGLAHGNTIYF. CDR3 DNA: TGTGCCTGGAGCAAGCGCTTGACGGGACTAGCACACGGAAACACCATATATTTT.

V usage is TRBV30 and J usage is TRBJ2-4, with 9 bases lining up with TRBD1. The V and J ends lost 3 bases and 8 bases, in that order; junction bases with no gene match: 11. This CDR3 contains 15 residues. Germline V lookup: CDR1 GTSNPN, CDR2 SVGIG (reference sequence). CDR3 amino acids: CAWRARDRALDIQYF. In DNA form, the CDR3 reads TGTGCCTGGAGAGCAAGGGACAGGGCGTTGGACATTCAGTACTTC.

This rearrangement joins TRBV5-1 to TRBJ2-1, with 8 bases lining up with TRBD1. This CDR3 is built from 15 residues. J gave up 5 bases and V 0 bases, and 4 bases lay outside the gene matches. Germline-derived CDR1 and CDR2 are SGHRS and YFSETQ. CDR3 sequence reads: CASSLGVGQDNEQFF. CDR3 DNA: TGCGCCAGCAGCTTGGGGGTGGGACAGGACAATGAGCAGTTCTTC.

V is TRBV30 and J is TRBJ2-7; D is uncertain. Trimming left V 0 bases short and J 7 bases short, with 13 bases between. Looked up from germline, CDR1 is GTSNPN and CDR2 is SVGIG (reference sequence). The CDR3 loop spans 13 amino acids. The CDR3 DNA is TGTGCCTGGAGTGTAAGTCAATCGCCAGAGCAGTACTTC. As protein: CAWSVSQSPEQYF.

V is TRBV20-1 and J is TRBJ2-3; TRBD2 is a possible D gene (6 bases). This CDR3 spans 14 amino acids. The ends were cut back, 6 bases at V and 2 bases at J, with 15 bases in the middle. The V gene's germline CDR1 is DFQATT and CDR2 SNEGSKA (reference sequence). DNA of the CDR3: TGCAGTGCCCCGGCGGCGGGGTACACAGATACGCAGTATTTT. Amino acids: CSAPAAGYTDTQYF.

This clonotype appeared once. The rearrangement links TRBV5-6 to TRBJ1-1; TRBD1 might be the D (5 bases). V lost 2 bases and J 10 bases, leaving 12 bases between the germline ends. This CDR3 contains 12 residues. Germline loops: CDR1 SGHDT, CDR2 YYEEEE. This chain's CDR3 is CASSLMGGTAFF. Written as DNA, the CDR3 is TGTGCCAGCAGCTTAATGGGAGGGACAGCTTTCTTT.

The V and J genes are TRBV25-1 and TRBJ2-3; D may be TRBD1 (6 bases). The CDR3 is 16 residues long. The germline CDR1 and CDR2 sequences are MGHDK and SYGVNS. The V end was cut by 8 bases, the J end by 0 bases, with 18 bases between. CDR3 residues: CASRRGIFPSTDTQYF. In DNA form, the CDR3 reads TGTGCCAGCCGCAGGGGCATCTTCCCTAGCACAGATACGCAGTATTTT.

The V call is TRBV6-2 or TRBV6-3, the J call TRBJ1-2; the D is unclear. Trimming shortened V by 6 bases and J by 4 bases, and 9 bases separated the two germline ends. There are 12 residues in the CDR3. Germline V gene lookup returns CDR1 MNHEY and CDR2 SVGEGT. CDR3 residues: CASRELLYGYTF. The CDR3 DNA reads TGTGCCAGCAGGGAGCTACTCTATGGCTACACCTTC.

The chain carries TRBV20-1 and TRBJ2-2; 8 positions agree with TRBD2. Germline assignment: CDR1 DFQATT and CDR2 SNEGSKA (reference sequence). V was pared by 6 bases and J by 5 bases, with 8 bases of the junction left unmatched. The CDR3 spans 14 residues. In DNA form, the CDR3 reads TGCAGTGCGAGCAGCGGGAGTGGGACCGGGGAGCTGTTTTTT. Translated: CSASSGSGTGELFF.

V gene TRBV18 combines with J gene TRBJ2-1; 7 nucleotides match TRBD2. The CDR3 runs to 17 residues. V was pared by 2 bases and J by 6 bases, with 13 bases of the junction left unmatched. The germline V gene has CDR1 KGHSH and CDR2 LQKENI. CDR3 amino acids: CASSPGLEGGPLNEQFF. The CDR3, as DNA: TGTGCCAGCTCACCAGGGTTGGAGGGAGGGCCCCTCAATGAGCAGTTCTTC.

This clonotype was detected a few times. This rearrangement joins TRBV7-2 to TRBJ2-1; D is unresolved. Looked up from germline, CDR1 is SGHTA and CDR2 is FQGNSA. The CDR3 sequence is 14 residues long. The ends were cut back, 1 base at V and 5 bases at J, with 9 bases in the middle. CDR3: CASSLGVPNNEQFF. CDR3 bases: TGTGCCAGCAGCTTAGGGGTCCCCAACAATGAGCAGTTCTTC.